The entry that follows covers one T cell receptor beta chain sequence. Its specificity is not known. Noted treatment: oral pan-JAK inhibitor, 5-10 mg twice daily. This specimen comes from a study of CD8+ T cells in alopecia areata. Study observations and caveats: Sharing of TCRs across patients appeared less clear than in mice, possibly for HLA-related reasons. Tissue-resident alphabeta T cells belonging to normal skin likewise get sequenced within scalp specimens. With just one nonresponder, it is still uncertain whether baseline CD8+ expansion relates to response. Tofacitinib significantly reduced both scalp clonality and expanded CD8+ clones among the top 100.

Following RNA extraction, reverse transcription yielded cDNA that acted as the sequencing template. The repertoire was sequenced with immunoSEQ multiplex PCR; TCRdb's copy has only in-frame clones and lacks some. The sample lists approximately 280,000 clones, roughly 60% occurring once. The CDR3 extends over 14 amino acids. The germline V gene encodes CDR1 LNHNV and CDR2 YYDKDF (reference sequence). V was shortened by 0 bases and J by 4 bases, with 9 bases between the two germline ends. The receptor comes from a human donor with alopecia areata. The chain recombines TRBV15 with TRBJ1-2, with unresolved D. The starting material was CD4+ T cells sorted from blood, obtained at week 24, from a patient treated with tofacitinib. The CDR3, as DNA: TGTGCCACCAGCAGAGATCCCAACGCCTATGGCTACACCTTC. Protein product: CATSRDPNAYGYTF.